One sample yielded the 25 T cell receptor beta chains listed below, sequenced in a study of T cell changes during pregnancy in multiple sclerosis. The data were produced by immunoSEQ multiplex PCR, yet TCRdb's version contains in-frame clones alone and is incomplete. The table records roughly 51,000 clones, 92% of them present only once. The sample here was CD4+ T cells from peripheral blood mononuclear cells, taken after pregnancy. The source of these receptors is a female donor in good health, enrolled as a control in a pregnancy study.

This clone was detected once. The chain employs TRBV7-9 and TRBJ2-7, with 9 bases matching TRBD1. The V gene end was trimmed by 1 base and the J gene end by 6 bases; junction bases not matched to a gene: 7. This CDR3 is 15 amino acids long. Germline V CDR1 and CDR2: SEHNR, FQNEAQ (reference sequence). The CDR3 loop reads CASSLGGQGGSEQYF. The CDR3 bases are TGTGCCAGCAGCTTAGGGGGACAGGGCGGCTCCGAGCAGTACTTC.

This chain joins TRBV5-6 and TRBJ1-5; 7 positions match TRBD1. Germline V lookup: CDR1 SGHDT, CDR2 YYEEEE. V lost 5 bases and J lost 7; bases outside the gene matches: 6. The CDR3 extends over 13 amino acids. This CDR3 reads CASSFDREQPQHF. CDR3 nucleotides: TGTGCCAGCAGTTTTGACAGGGAACAGCCCCAGCATTTT.

A single count supports this clone. CDR3: CASSLDAPDRTHRDEQYF. The CDR3 DNA reads TGCGCCAGCAGCTTGGATGCCCCGGACAGGACCCACAGAGACGAGCAGTACTTC. This chain links TRBV5-1 with TRBJ2-7; 7 nucleotides line up with TRBD1. The trim removed 0 bases at V and 5 bases at J, leaving 17 bases unmatched. The CDR3 spans 18 residues. Germline-derived CDR1 and CDR2 are SGHRS and YFSETQ. Looking up the rest from reference TRBV5-1 and TRBJ2-7 gives the full variable domain: KAGVTQTPRYLIKTRGQQVTLSCSPISGHRSVSWYQQTPGQGLQFLFEYFSETQRNKGNFPGRFSGRQFSNSRSEMNVSTLELGDSALYLCASSLDAPDRTHRDEQYFGPGTRLTVT.

J is TRBJ2-3 and V is TRBV5-5, with D unresolved. Germline V gene data show CDR1 as SGHKS and CDR2 as YYEKEE (reference sequence). V lost 4 bases, J lost 4 bases, and 10 bases lay in between. The CDR3 spans 13 residues. The CDR3 is CASSQVGPDTQYF. Written as DNA, the CDR3 is TGTGCCAGCAGCCAGGTGGGCCCAGATACGCAGTATTTT.

CDR3 nucleotide sequence: TGTGCCAGCAGTTCCGGCGGGGGTTACAATGAGCAGTTCTTC. Translation: CASSSGGGYNEQFF. This chain uses TRBV6-5 with TRBJ2-1; 7 bases match TRBD2. Trimming at V came to 4 bases and at J to 4 bases, leaving 4 bases not matched to a gene. The V gene's germline CDR1 is MNHEY and CDR2 SVGAGI. This CDR3 has 14 amino acids.

This chain links TRBV28 with TRBJ1-1; 7 bases are a match to TRBD1. The germline V gene encodes CDR1 MDHEN and CDR2 SYDVKM. V gave up 3 bases and J gave up 10 bases; unmatched junction bases: 5. CDR3 length: 12 amino acids. The CDR3 reads CASSFRQGVAFF. Written as DNA, the CDR3 is TGTGCCAGCAGTTTCCGACAGGGTGTAGCTTTCTTT.

This clone was seen once. This sequence joins TRBV19 and TRBJ1-2; perhaps TRBD1 as D (6 bases). Trimming stripped 5 bases from V and 2 bases from J, with 12 bases between. This CDR3 comprises 14 residues. The V gene's germline CDR1 is LNHDA and CDR2 SQIVND (reference sequence). CDR3 sequence: CASSVQGYNYGYTF. The CDR3 DNA follows: TGTGCCAGTAGTGTACAGGGATACAACTATGGCTACACCTTC.

The V and J genes are TRBV2 and TRBJ2-5, with 10 bases identical to TRBD2. Trimming took 10 bases from V and 2 from J; bases not matched to a gene: 16. Germline V CDR1 and CDR2: SNHLY, FYNNEI. The CDR3 consists of 17 residues. CDR3 sequence (DNA): TGTGCCATCACGGGGCTAGCGGGGGCCGCCCTACAAGAGACCCAGTACTTC. Protein sequence: CAITGLAGAALQETQYF. Full variable domain (missing parts from reference TRBV2 and TRBJ2-5): EPEVTQTPSHQVTQMGQEVILRCVPISNHLYFYWYRQILGQKVEFLVSFYNNEISEKSEIFDDQFSVERPDGSNFTLKIRSTKLEDSAMYFCAITGLAGAALQETQYFGPGTRLLVL.

The chain combines TRBV2 with TRBJ1-1, with a possible D match to TRBD1 (6 bases). The length of the CDR3 is 12 residues. The germline gives CDR1 SNHLY, CDR2 FYNNEI. Between the trimmed V and J ends, which lost 5 bases and 8 bases, there was a span of 12 bases. CDR3 loop: CASSSQGSEAFF. DNA for the CDR3: TGTGCCAGCAGTTCCCAGGGGTCAGAAGCTTTCTTT.

As to this clone: At one boundary the junction diverges from the germline segment, which might be a read error. The rearrangement links TRBV7-7 to TRBJ1-5; D may be TRBD1 (6 bases). Germline V gene sequence: CDR1 SSHAT, CDR2 FNYEAQ (reference sequence). The CDR3 loop spans 13 amino acids. The CDR3 sequence: CASSLDRNQPQHF. CDR3 in DNA: TGTGCTAGCAGCCTGGACAGAAATCAGCCCCAGCATTTT. Using reference TRBV7-7 and TRBJ1-5 for the parts outside the CDR3, the full variable domain is GAGVSQSPRYKVTKRGQDVTLRCDPISSHATLYWYQQALGQGPEFLTYFNYEAQPDKSGLPSDRFSAERPEGSISTLTIQRTEQRDSAMYRCASSLDRNQPQHFGDGTRLSIL.

This rearrangement joins TRBV6-5 to TRBJ1-2, with a possible D match to TRBD1 (5 bases). This CDR3 spans 12 amino acids. Germline V gene lookup returns CDR1 MNHEY and CDR2 SVGAGI. The germline V and J ends were trimmed by 2 bases and 7 bases, with 8 bases remaining between them. The CDR3, as DNA: TGTGCCAGCAGTTACGGGGGGGGTGGCTACACCTTC. Residues: CASSYGGGGYTF.

This clone was detected once. V and J are TRBV4-2 and TRBJ2-2; 8 positions agree with TRBD1. With V trimmed by 1 base and J by 0 bases, 7 bases remained unmatched. This CDR3 is 18 amino acids long. CDR1 is LGHNA, CDR2 YNFKEQ, per germline. The CDR3 sequence: CASSQGAGGGTNTGELFF. In DNA, the CDR3 is TGTGCCAGCAGCCAAGGCGCAGGGGGCGGTACGAACACCGGGGAGCTGTTTTTT.

This clone showed up just once. The chain recombines TRBV4-3 with TRBJ2-7; weak D call: TRBD1 (5 bases). Germline-derived CDR1 and CDR2 are LGHNA and YSLEER. This CDR3 is 16 amino acids long. Trimming took off 4 bases at V and 0 bases at J, with 16 bases between the two ends. In nucleotides, the CDR3 is TGCGCCAGCAGCCCCGATGGGGCAGGGCCCTCCTACGAGCAGTACTTC. This gives the protein CASSPDGAGPSYEQYF.

This clone was seen a handful of times. The chain combines TRBV4-1 with TRBJ1-6; D is unclear. The CDR3 contains 14 residues. The germline V gene encodes CDR1 MGHRA and CDR2 YSYEKL. Deletions cut 5 bases from V and 7 bases from J, with 12 bases between. The CDR3 spells CASSSPRLNSPLHF. CDR3 DNA: TGCGCCAGCAGCTCGCCCAGGTTGAATTCACCCCTCCACTTT.

The chain couples TRBV6-1 to TRBJ1-5; 7 bases are shared with TRBD1. The CDR3 is made up of 16 amino acids. Germline trimming cut 3 bases from V and 10 bases from J; bases unmatched to any gene: 15. Germline CDR1 is MNHNS and CDR2 is SASEGT. Here the CDR3 DNA reads TGTGCCAGCAGTGACCCCTCACGGGACAGACTCATTCCCCAGCATTTT. It is translated as CASSDPSRDRLIPQHF.

This clone occurred once. The chain couples TRBV19 to TRBJ2-3; TRBD2 matches at 9 bases. The CDR3 consists of 14 residues. From germline, CDR1 is LNHDA and CDR2 SQIVND (reference sequence). V lost 6 bases to trimming and J lost 0 bases; unmatched junction nucleotides: 1. CDR3 residues: CASSLAGSTDTQYF. CDR3 in DNA: TGTGCCAGTAGCCTAGCGGGGAGCACAGATACGCAGTATTTT.

The gene calls are TRBV27 and TRBJ2-3; D may be TRBD2 (6 bases). V gave up 4 bases and J gave up 2 bases, with 22 bases separating them. Germline CDR1 MNHEY, CDR2 SMNVEV (reference sequence). CDR3 length: 18 amino acids. The CDR3 region has the DNA TGTGCCAGCAGTTGGGGATTTGGGGGGAGGAAACACACAGATACGCAGTATTTT. Its translation: CASSWGFGGRKHTDTQYF.

The chain combines TRBV19 with TRBJ1-2, with 7 nucleotides matching TRBD1. CDR1 LNHDA and CDR2 SQIVND come from the germline V gene (reference sequence). This CDR3 is 13 amino acids long. After removal of 7 bases from V and 8 bases from J, the junction contained 10 bases not matched to a gene. In DNA, the CDR3 is TGTGCCAGTACCCAGACAGGGTCGATCGGCTACACCTTC. Its translation is CASTQTGSIGYTF.

This chain links TRBV7-2 with TRBJ1-6; the match to TRBD1 covers 8 bases. CDR3 length: 15 residues. J lost 8 bases, V lost 3 bases, and 6 bases had no gene match. CDR1 is SGHTA, CDR2 FQGNSA, per germline. The CDR3 region has the DNA TGTGCCAGCAGCTTCGGACAGGGAGATTATTCACCCCTCCACTTT. It is translated as CASSFGQGDYSPLHF. Variable domain in full (rest from reference TRBV7-2 and TRBJ1-6): GAGVSQSPSNKVTEKGKDVELRCDPISGHTALYWYRQSLGQGLEFLIYFQGNSAPDKSGLPSDRFSAERTGGSVSTLTIQRTQQEDSAVYLCASSFGQGDYSPLHFGNGTRLTVT.

J is TRBJ1-2 and V is TRBV5-1; no firm D call. Germline V gene lookup returns CDR1 SGHRS and CDR2 YFSETQ. V gave up 3 bases and J gave up 0 bases, with 12 bases separating them. The length of the CDR3 is 15 residues. The CDR3 bases are TGCGCCAGCAGCTACCAGGAGGTACCTAACTATGGCTACACCTTC. Translated, it gives CASSYQEVPNYGYTF. Full variable domain (rest looked up from reference TRBV5-1 and TRBJ1-2): KAGVTQTPRYLIKTRGQQVTLSCSPISGHRSVSWYQQTPGQGLQFLFEYFSETQRNKGNFPGRFSGRQFSNSRSEMNVSTLELGDSALYLCASSYQEVPNYGYTFGSGTRLTVV.

The V and J genes are TRBV30 and TRBJ1-2; the match to TRBD1 covers 11 bases. Per germline, CDR1 GTSNPN and CDR2 SVGIG (reference sequence). The CDR3 loop spans 12 amino acids. V gave up 8 bases and J gave up 8 bases; unmatched junction bases: 7. CDR3 DNA: TGTGCCGGGGGGACAGGGGGGGTCGGCTACACCTTC. Translation: CAGGTGGVGYTF.

The chain links TRBV28 to TRBJ1-4; D is unresolved. CDR1 MDHEN and CDR2 SYDVKM come from the germline V gene. Trimming left V 7 bases short and J 5 bases short, with 11 bases between. This CDR3 comprises 13 residues. CDR3: CASKYSPNEKLFF. CDR3 sequence (DNA): TGTGCCAGCAAATACTCACCCAATGAAAAACTGTTTTTT.

J is TRBJ1-2 and V is TRBV5-6; tentatively, D is TRBD1 (5 bases). The germline V gene has CDR1 SGHDT and CDR2 YYEEEE. The V and J ends lost 3 bases and 11 bases respectively, with 14 bases between them. This CDR3 contains 12 residues. DNA of the CDR3: TGTGCCAGCAGCTCCCGACAGAACGGGTACACCTTC. It encodes CASSSRQNGYTF.

The chain couples TRBV30 to TRBJ1-2; possibly TRBD1 for D (5 bases). V was shortened by 4 bases and J by 7 bases, with 16 bases between the two germline ends. Germline CDR1 reads GTSNPN; CDR2 reads SVGIG (reference sequence). CDR3 length: 13 residues. The CDR3 DNA sequence: TGTGCCTGGAAAGGGCAAGGGGAAAGTGGCTACACCTTC. This translates into CAWKGQGESGYTF.

V usage is TRBV5-4 and J usage is TRBJ1-2; 7 nucleotides agree with TRBD1. This CDR3 region has 13 residues. The junction had 9 bases not matched to a gene; V was cut back by 5 bases and J by 8 bases. Germline CDR1 and CDR2: SGHNT and YYREEE (reference sequence). CDR3 nucleotide sequence: TGTGCCAGCAGGCTTACAGGGGTGGGGGGCTACACCTTC. Its protein product is CASRLTGVGGYTF. The whole variable domain, filled in from reference TRBV5-4 and TRBJ1-2, reads ETGVTQSPTHLIKTRGQQVTLRCSSQSGHNTVSWYQQALGQGPQFIFQYYREEENGRGNFPPRFSGLQFPNYSSELNVNALELDDSALYLCASRLTGVGGYTFGSGTRLTVV.